This T cell receptor beta chain was documented in a study of identical twins. This clonotype appeared many times. Its antigen is still unknown. V trimming: 7 bases; J trimming: 3 bases; junction bases outside the gene matches: 8. Germline V lookup: CDR1 SGHRS, CDR2 YFSETQ. The CDR3 sequence is 15 residues long. Study-wide points: Diverse VJ usage suggested most zero-insertion clonotypes were not invariant T cells. Where beta out-of-frame sequences were concerned, excess twin sharing was weaker. Models underpredicted monozygotic twin sharing of out-of-frame TCR alpha. Memory repertoires lacked the insertion deficit that abundant cord blood beta clonotypes showed.

From the 5' RACE reads, TCRdb called clonotypes with MiXCR, one entry per CDR3 protein. The sample yields a few hundred thousand distinct CDR3 sequences, under 20% seen once. The V gene is TRBV5-1, the J gene TRBJ2-1; 9 bases agree with TRBD1. Sequenced: naive T cells sorted from blood. The clonotype was recovered from a man in his fifties or sixties in good health. CDR3 in amino acids: CASHSGDRDYNEQFF. CDR3 in DNA: TGCGCCAGCCATTCTGGGGACAGGGACTACAATGAGCAGTTCTTC.